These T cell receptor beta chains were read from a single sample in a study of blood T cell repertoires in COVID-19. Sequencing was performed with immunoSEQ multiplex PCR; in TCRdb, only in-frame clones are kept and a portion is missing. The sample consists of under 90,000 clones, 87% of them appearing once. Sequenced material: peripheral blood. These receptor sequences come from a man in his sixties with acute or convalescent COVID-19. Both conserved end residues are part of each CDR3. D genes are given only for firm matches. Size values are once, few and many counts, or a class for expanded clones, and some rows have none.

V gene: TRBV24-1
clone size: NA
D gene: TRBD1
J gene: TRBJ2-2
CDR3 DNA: TGTGCCACCAGTGATGCCACTCCGGGACAGGGGAACACCGGGGAGCTGTTTTTT
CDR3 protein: CATSDATPGQGNTGELFF

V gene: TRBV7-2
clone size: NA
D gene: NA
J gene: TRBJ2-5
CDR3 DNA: TGTGCCAGCAGCGATGACTACGCAGAGACCCAGTACTTC
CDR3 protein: CASSDDYAETQYF

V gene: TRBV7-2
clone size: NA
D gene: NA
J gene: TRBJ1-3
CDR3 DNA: TGTGCCAGCAGCTTAGCGCAGGACAGAGCCGGAAACACCATATATTTT
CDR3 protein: CASSLAQDRAGNTIYF

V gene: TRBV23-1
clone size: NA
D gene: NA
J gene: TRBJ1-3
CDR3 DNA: TGCGCCAGCAGATGTATAGGGGACATTGGAAACACCATATATTTT
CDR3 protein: CASRCIGDIGNTIYF

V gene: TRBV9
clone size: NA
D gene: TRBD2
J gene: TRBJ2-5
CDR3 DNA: TGTGCCAGCAGCGTATTCCGGCGGGGGGCGTCTCGCGAGACCCAGTACTTC
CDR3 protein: CASSVFRRGASRETQYF

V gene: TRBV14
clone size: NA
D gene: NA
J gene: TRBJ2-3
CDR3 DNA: TGTGCCAGCAGCCACCGGGTTGATGGGACAGATACGCAGTATTTT
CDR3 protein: CASSHRVDGTDTQYF

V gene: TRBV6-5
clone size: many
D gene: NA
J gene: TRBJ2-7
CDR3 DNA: TGTGCCAGCAGTCCGTCGACAGGAACCTCCTACGAGCAGTACTTC
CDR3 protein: CASSPSTGTSYEQYF

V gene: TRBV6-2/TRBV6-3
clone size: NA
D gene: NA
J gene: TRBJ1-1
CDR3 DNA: TGTGCCAGCAGTCGCACAATACGCTCAGGGGCGAGGACTGAAGCTTTCTTT
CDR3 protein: CASSRTIRSGARTEAFF

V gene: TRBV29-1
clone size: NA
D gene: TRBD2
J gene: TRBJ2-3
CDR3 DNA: TGCAGCGTTGAACTAGCGGGGAGACTTAGCACAGATACGCAGTATTTT
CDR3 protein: CSVELAGRLSTDTQYF

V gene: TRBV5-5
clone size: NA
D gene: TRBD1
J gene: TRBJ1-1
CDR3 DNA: TGTGCCAGCAGGGTCGGGACAGGGATATTAACTGAAGCTTTCTTT
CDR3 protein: CASRVGTGILTEAFF

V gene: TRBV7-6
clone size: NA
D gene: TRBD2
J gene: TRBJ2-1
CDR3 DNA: TGTGCCAGCAGCTTAGTTGGGGGGGGAAGCTCCTACAATGAGCAGTTCTTC
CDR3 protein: CASSLVGGGSSYNEQFF

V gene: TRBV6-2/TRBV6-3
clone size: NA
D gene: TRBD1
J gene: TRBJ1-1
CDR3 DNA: TGTGCCAGCAGTCCACACCCCAGACAGGGGGCGCGGGCTTTCTTT
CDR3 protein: CASSPHPRQGARAFF

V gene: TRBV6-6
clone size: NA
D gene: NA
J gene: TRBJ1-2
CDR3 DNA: TGTGCCAGCAGTTACTCCCCAGGGAAGGGCTACACCTTC
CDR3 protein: CASSYSPGKGYTF

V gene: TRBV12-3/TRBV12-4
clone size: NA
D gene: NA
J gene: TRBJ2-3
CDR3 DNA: TGTGCCAGCAGCCTAACAGATACGCAGTATTTT
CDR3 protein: CASSLTDTQYF

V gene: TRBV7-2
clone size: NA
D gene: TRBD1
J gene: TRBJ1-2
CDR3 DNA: TGTGCCAGCAGCACTAGAGGCAGGGGGCGCGATGGCTACACCTTC
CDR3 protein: CASSTRGRGRDGYTF

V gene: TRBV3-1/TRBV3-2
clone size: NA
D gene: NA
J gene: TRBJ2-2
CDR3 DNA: TGTGCCAGCTCGAGGTCGGTCAAATGGTCCACCACCGGGGAGCTGTTTTTT
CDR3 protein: CASSRSVKWSTTGELFF

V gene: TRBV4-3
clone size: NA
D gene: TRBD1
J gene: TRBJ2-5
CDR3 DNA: TGCGCCAGCAGCCAGGGCGCAGGGACAGGGAGGGAGGAGACCCAGTACTTC
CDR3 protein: CASSQGAGTGREETQYF

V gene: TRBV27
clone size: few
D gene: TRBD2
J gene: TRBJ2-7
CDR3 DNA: TGTGCCAGCAGTTTCGGGACTAGCGGTTCCTACGAGCAGTACTTC
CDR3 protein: CASSFGTSGSYEQYF

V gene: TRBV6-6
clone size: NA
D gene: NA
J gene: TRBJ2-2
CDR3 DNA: TGTGCCAGCAGTTACTCGAATAGGGCGGGCGGGGAGCTGTTTTTT
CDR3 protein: CASSYSNRAGGELFF

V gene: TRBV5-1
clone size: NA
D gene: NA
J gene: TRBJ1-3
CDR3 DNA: TGCGCCAGCAGCGAAGGAGAACTTTCTGGAAACACCATATATTTT
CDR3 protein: CASSEGELSGNTIYF

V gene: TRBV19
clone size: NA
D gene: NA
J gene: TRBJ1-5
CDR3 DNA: TGTGCCAGTAGTATAGATTGGGCGGGGCAGCCCCAGCATTTT
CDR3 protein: CASSIDWAGQPQHF

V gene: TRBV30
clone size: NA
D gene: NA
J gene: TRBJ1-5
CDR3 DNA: TGTGCCTGGAGTACTAAACAGGATCAGCCCCAGCATTTT
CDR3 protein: CAWSTKQDQPQHF

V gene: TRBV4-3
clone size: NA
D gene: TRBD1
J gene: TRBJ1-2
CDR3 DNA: TGCGCCAGCAGCCGGGGACAGGGTGACTATGGCTACACCTTC
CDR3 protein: CASSRGQGDYGYTF

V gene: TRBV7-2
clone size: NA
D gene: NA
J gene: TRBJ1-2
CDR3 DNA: TGTGCCAGCAGCTTAATCTCCTCAGATGGCTACACCTTC
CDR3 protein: CASSLISSDGYTF

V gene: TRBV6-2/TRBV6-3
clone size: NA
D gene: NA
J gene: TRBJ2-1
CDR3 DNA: TGTGCCAGCAGTTACATGGACTCCAATGAGCAGTTCTTC
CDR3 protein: CASSYMDSNEQFF

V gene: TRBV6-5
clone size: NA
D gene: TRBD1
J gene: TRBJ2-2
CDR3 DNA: TGTGCCAGCAGTTGGACAGGAGGAGGCGGGGAGCTGTTTTTT
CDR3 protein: CASSWTGGGGELFF

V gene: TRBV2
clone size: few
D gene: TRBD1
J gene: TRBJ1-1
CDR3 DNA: TGTGCCAGCAGGGATACACTGACAGGGGCGGACACTGAAGCTTTCTTT
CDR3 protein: CASRDTLTGADTEAFF

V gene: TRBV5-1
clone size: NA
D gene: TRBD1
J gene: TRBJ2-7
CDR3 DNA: TGCGCCAGCAGCTTGACAGGGGATTACCACGAGCAGTACTTC
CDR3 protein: CASSLTGDYHEQYF

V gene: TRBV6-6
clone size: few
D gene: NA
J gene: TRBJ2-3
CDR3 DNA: TGTGCCAGCAGTGCGAGGTCAAGCACAGATACGCAGTATTTT
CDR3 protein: CASSARSSTDTQYF

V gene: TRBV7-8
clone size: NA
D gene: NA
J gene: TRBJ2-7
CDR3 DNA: TGTGCCAGCAGCTTCAAAACTAGCTCCTCCTACGAGCAGTACTTC
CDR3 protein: CASSFKTSSSYEQYF

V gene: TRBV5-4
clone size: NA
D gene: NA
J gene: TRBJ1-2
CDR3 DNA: TGTGCCAGCAGCTTGGCCGTCGGGTCGGGGGGCTACACCTTC
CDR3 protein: CASSLAVGSGGYTF

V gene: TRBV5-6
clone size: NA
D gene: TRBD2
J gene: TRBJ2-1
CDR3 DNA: TGTGCCAGCAGCGGGGGGAGGGTTAACTCCTACAATGAGCAGTTCTTC
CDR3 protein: CASSGGRVNSYNEQFF

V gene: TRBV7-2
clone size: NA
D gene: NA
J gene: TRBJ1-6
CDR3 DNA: TGTGCCAGCAGCTTATGGACAGAAAATTCACCCCTCCACTTT
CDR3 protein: CASSLWTENSPLHF

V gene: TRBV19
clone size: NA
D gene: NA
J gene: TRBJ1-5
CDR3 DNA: TGTGCCAGTAGTATATCGGGGAATCAGCCCCAGCATTTT
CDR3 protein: CASSISGNQPQHF

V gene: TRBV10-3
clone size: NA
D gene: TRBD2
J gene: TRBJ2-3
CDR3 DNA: TGTGCCATCAGTGAGCCAGAGGGACTAGCTGGGCTCCCTACAGGTACGCAGTATTTT
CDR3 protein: CAISEPEGLAGLPTGTQYF

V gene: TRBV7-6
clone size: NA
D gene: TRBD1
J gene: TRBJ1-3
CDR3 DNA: TGTGCCAGCAGCTTAGCGGAACAGGGGACTGGAAACACCATATATTTT
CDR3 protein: CASSLAEQGTGNTIYF

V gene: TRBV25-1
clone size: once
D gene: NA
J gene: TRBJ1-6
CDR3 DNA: TGTGCCAGCAGTGGACCCGGGAGAGGAAATTCACCCCTCCACTTT
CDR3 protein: CASSGPGRGNSPLHF

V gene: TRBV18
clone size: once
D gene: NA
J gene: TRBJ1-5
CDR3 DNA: TGTGCCAGCTCACTAGAGGGCGCAAATCAGCCCCAGCATTTT
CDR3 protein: CASSLEGANQPQHF

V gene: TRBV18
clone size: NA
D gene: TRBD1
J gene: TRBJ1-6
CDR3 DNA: TGTGCCAGCTCACTGGGGGTGGCAGGGGGAGATCATGGATCACCCCTCCACTTT
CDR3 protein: CASSLGVAGGDHGSPLHF

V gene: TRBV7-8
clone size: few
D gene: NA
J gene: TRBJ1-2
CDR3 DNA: TGTGCCAGCAGCTTAGGACTAACCGGACAGTGGGGCTACACCTTC
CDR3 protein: CASSLGLTGQWGYTF

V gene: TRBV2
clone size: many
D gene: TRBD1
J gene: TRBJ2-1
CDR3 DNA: TGTGCCAGCAGGTCCCGGGACAGGTCTGATGAGCAGTTCTTC
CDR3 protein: CASRSRDRSDEQFF

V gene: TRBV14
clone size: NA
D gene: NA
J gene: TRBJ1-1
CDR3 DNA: TGTGCCAGCAGCCCAGGGATAGGCACTGAAGCTTTCTTT
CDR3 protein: CASSPGIGTEAFF

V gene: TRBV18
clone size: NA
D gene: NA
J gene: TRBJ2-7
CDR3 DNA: TGTGCCAGCTCACCCTCCGATGCACTGATCTCCTACGAGCAGTACTTC
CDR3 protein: CASSPSDALISYEQYF

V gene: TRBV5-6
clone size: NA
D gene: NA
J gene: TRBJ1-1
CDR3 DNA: TGTGCCAGCAGTCTGGCGGGACGGACGAACACTGAAGCTTTCTTT
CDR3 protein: CASSLAGRTNTEAFF

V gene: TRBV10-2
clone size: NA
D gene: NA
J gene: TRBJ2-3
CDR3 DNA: TGCGCCAGCAAGCAAGATACGCAGTATTTT
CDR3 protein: CASKQDTQYF

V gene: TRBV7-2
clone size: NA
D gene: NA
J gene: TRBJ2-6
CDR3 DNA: TGTGCCAGCAGCTTTTTTCGCGCCGGGGCCAACGTCCTGACTTTC
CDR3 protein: CASSFFRAGANVLTF

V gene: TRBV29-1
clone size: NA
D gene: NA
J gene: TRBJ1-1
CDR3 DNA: TGCAGCGTTAACAGGGCTTACACTGAAGCTTTCTTT
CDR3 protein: CSVNRAYTEAFF

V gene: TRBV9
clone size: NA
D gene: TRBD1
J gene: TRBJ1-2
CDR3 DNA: TGTGCCAGCAGCGTAGGAGGGACAGATGGCTACACCTTC
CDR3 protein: CASSVGGTDGYTF

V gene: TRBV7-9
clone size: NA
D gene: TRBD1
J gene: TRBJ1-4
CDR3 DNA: TGTGCCAGCACCAACGACAGGGGGCTTGAAAAACTGTTTTTT
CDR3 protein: CASTNDRGLEKLFF

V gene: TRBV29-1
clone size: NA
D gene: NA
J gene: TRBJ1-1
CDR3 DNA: TGCAGCGTTGAAGATCCGTGGACTTTGAACACTGAAGCTTTCTTT
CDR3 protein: CSVEDPWTLNTEAFF

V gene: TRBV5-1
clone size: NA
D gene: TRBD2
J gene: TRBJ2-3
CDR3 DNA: TGCGCCAGCAAAGGGGTTAGCGGGGGGGCAAATACGCAGTATTTT
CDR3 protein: CASKGVSGGANTQYF

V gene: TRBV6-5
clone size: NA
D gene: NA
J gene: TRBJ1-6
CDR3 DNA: TGTGCCAGCAGTTCGCCCGGGGGCTCCTATAATTCACCCCTCCACTTT
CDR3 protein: CASSSPGGSYNSPLHF

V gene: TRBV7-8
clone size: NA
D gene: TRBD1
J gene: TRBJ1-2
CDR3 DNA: TGTGCCAGCGTCAGGGACAGGGGGGGAAACTATGGCTACACCTTC
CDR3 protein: CASVRDRGGNYGYTF

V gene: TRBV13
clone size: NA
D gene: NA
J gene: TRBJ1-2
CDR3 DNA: TGTGCCAGCAGCTTTGAGGGGGACGGCTATGGCTACACCTTC
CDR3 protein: CASSFEGDGYGYTF

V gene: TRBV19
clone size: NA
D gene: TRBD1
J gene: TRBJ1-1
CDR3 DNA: TGTGCCAGGGGACAGGAAGCTTTCTTT
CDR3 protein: CARGQEAFF

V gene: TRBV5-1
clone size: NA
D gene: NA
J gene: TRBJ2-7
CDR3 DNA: TGCGCCAGCAGCCCGGGATTTGACGAGCAGTACTTC
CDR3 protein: CASSPGFDEQYF